This TCR beta chain came from a study of blood T cell repertoires in COVID-19. Across the study: The samples span acute and convalescent COVID-19 from the United States, Italy and Spain. T cells, B-cell-depleted T cells, or PBMCs provided the cDNA or gDNA that served as material.

Authors' methods: Amplification from reference gene primers served as the basis for estimated nucleated cell counts. Only in-frame clones appear in the TCRdb table, and some are missing; sequencing was by immunoSEQ multiplex PCR. V and J calls and clone size follow that table, whereas D and trimming were derived from the DNA. The data contain approximately 190,000 clones, roughly nine tenths of them singletons. Per the germline V gene, CDR1 is SGDLS and CDR2 is YYNGEE. The V segment lost 0 bases and the J segment 5 bases; nucleotides outside the gene matches: 6. The CDR3 totals 15 residues. The origin of this receptor is a man aged 65 to 79 with active or convalescent COVID-19. The rearrangement joins TRBV9 to TRBJ2-7; TRBD1 matches at 9 bases. Material: peripheral blood. Here the CDR3 DNA reads TGTGCCAGCAGCGTAGGAGACGGGACAGGGAACGAGCAGTACTTC. It is translated as CASSVGDGTGNEQYF.